This TCR beta chain was sequenced in a study of early T cells in non-severe SARS-CoV-2 infection. Looking at the study overall: Whole-blood bulk RNA, unsorted, was sequenced, and chains were unpaired. Regarding the study as a whole: VDJdb-based matching was biased toward anti-spike CD8 responses and missed private and CD4 specificities.

This clonotype was detected many times. No antigen is known for it. In germline, CDR1 is SGHTA, CDR2 FQGNSA. The CDR3 length is 14 residues. J gave up 6 bases and V 5 bases, and 3 bases lay outside the gene matches. Researchers attached unique molecular identifiers to individual cDNA molecules. One entry per CDR3 protein results from TCRdb running MiXCR on the 5' RACE reads. The table records some 80,000 distinct CDR3 sequences, more than 4% of them present only once. This sample comprised whole blood, obtained at baseline. The chain employs TRBV7-2 and TRBJ2-3; TRBD1 matches at 12 bases. This TCR was recovered from an adult who was a healthcare worker with PCR-confirmed SARS-CoV-2 infection or an uninfected control (not recorded which). CDR3 sequence (DNA): TGTGCCAGCAGCGGGACAGGGGGCTTCGATACGCAGTATTTT. The encoded protein is CASSGTGGFDTQYF.